One and the same sample provided the 26 T cell receptor beta chains below, sequenced in a study of naive and memory T cell subsets. Four PCR rounds used nested alpha and beta constant region primers plus the SP2 primer. Each CDR3 protein gets one entry after TCRdb re-called the 5' RACE reads with MiXCR. This sample has more than 50,000 distinct CDR3 sequences, with around 8% found just once. TCR cDNA received a 3' ligated oligonucleotide that carried a UMI. These receptors all come from a female donor in good health.

This clonotype appeared many times. This sequence joins TRBV29-1 and TRBJ1-2, with D possibly being TRBD1 (5 bases). The CDR3 totals 14 residues. With 3 bases removed from V and 6 bases from J, the gap between germline ends came to 17 bases. Germline V lookup: CDR1 SQVTM, CDR2 ANQGSEA. The CDR3 loop is CSVENWGESDGYTF. CDR3 nucleotides: TGCAGCGTTGAGAACTGGGGGGAGTCGGATGGCTACACCTTC.

The table lists this clonotype with many counts. This chain connects TRBV24-1 to TRBJ2-1; no clear D gene. Germline CDR1 is KGHDR and CDR2 is SFDVKD. This CDR3 is 14 amino acids long. V was pared by 1 base and J by 2 bases, with 5 bases between. CDR3: CATSDFSAYNEQFF. The CDR3 bases are TGTGCCACCAGTGATTTTTCGGCCTACAATGAGCAGTTCTTC.

This sequence joins TRBV6-5 and TRBJ2-7, with 9 positions matching TRBD2. Per germline, CDR1 MNHEY and CDR2 SVGAGI. This CDR3 region has 14 residues. With V trimmed by 5 bases and J by 0 bases, 2 bases remained unmatched. CDR3: CASSVAGVSYEQYF. CDR3 in DNA: TGTGCCAGCAGTGTAGCGGGAGTCTCCTACGAGCAGTACTTC.

This clonotype appeared a few times. The chain uses TRBV28 and TRBJ2-7; 10 bases line up with TRBD1. In germline, CDR1 is MDHEN, CDR2 SYDVKM. V lost 2 bases and J lost 3; bases outside the gene matches: 4. The CDR3 spans 15 residues. CDR3 DNA sequence: TGTGCCAGCAGTTTAAGTGGGACAGGGGACTACGAGCAGTACTTC. Translation: CASSLSGTGDYEQYF.

This clonotype was detected only a few times. The chain joins TRBV6-5 to TRBJ1-5; D is possibly TRBD1 (5 bases). Germline CDR1 and CDR2: MNHEY and SVGAGI. The CDR3 contains 14 residues. Trimming took off 4 bases at V and 4 bases at J, with 11 bases between the two ends. The CDR3 loop is CASSSRDRNQPQHF. CDR3 bases: TGTGCCAGCAGTTCCCGCGACAGAAATCAGCCCCAGCATTTT.

This rearrangement joins TRBV6-1 to TRBJ1-1; D may be TRBD1 (5 bases). The germline CDR1 and CDR2 sequences are MNHNS and SASEGT. Trimming removed 5 bases at V and 4 bases at J, with 17 bases between. This CDR3 comprises 15 residues. CDR3: CASSLLGGYGTEAFF. The DNA for the CDR3 is TGTGCCAGCAGTTTACTGGGGGGATACGGCACTGAAGCTTTCTTT.

This clonotype was observed at least ten times. This rearrangement joins TRBV12-3 or TRBV12-4 to TRBJ1-6; maybe TRBD1 (5 bases). The CDR3 covers 14 residues. V was clipped by 3 bases and J by 9 bases, with 12 bases between them. CDR3 coding DNA: TGTGCCAGCAGTTTTGGGCAGGGCGGTTCACCCCTCCACTTT. This gives the protein CASSFGQGGSPLHF.

This clonotype was detected only a few times. The chain is built from TRBV6-2 or TRBV6-3 and TRBJ2-5, with 8 positions matching TRBD2. Germline lookup yields CDR1 MNHEY and CDR2 SVGEGT. V dropped 6 bases and J dropped 1; count of bases not matched to a gene: 1. The CDR3 sequence is 13 residues long. Written as DNA, the CDR3 is TGTGCCAGCAGCGGGGGGGTCCAAGAGACCCAGTACTTC. Translated, it gives CASSGGVQETQYF.

This clonotype came up many times. The rearrangement joins TRBV12-3 or TRBV12-4 to TRBJ2-5, with a tentative D call TRBD1 (6 bases). CDR3 length equals 15 residues. V was clipped by 5 bases and J by 0 bases, with 13 bases between them. The chain's CDR3 is CASSTPTGNQETQYF. As DNA, the CDR3 is TGTGCCAGCAGTACGCCAACAGGGAACCAAGAGACCCAGTACTTC.

The chain is built from TRBV30 and TRBJ1-4; D gene unclear. The CDR3 has 13 amino acids. Trimming left V 0 bases short and J 6 bases short, with 8 bases between. CDR1 is GTSNPN, CDR2 SVGIG, per germline (reference sequence). For the CDR3, the DNA is TGTGCCTGGAGTGTTAACAGAGATGAAAAACTGTTTTTT. Amino acids: CAWSVNRDEKLFF.

This clonotype has a count of ten or more. V and J are TRBV7-3 and TRBJ2-1; 10 bases align to TRBD2. Germline trimming cut 5 bases from V and 6 bases from J; bases unmatched to any gene: 13. The CDR3 is made up of 17 amino acids. Germline lookup yields CDR1 SGHTA and CDR2 FQGTGA. This CDR3 reads CASSPGGSGRLRNEQFF. CDR3 DNA: TGTGCCAGCAGCCCGGGGGGTAGCGGGAGGCTCCGCAATGAGCAGTTCTTC.

This clonotype was picked up a small number of times. The chain has TRBV12-3 or TRBV12-4 and TRBJ2-1, with a tentative D call TRBD1 (6 bases). Trimming removed 2 bases from V and 3 bases from J, with 14 bases in between. The CDR3 has 16 amino acids. CDR3 DNA: TGTGCCAGCAGTTTACAGGTGGCAGGGGTCTACAATGAGCAGTTCTTC. As protein: CASSLQVAGVYNEQFF.

This clonotype was seen repeatedly, ten times or more. V usage is TRBV5-4 and J usage is TRBJ2-3; 9 positions match TRBD1. Losses at the gene ends were 4 bases for V and 6 bases for J; bases not matched to a gene: 9. The CDR3 extends over 15 amino acids. The germline V gene has CDR1 SGHNT and CDR2 YYREEE (reference sequence). CDR3 bases: TGTGCCAGCAGCCGGGAAACAGGGGGCTGGGATACGCAGTATTTT. Its translation: CASSRETGGWDTQYF.

This clonotype was seen a handful of times. The CDR3 is CSAGPLAGGSEETQYF. In nucleotides, the CDR3 is TGCAGTGCAGGACCACTAGCGGGAGGGTCCGAAGAGACCCAGTACTTC. V usage is TRBV20-1 and J usage is TRBJ2-5; the match to TRBD2 covers 13 bases. This CDR3 is 16 amino acids long. The V and J ends lost 6 bases and 3 bases, in that order; junction bases with no gene match: 10. CDR1 DFQATT and CDR2 SNEGSKA come from the germline V gene (reference sequence).

This clonotype was picked up a small number of times. The rearrangement uses TRBV28 and TRBJ2-7; TRBD2 matches 10 bases. Germline V gene lookup returns CDR1 MDHEN and CDR2 SYDVKM. The CDR3 runs 14 residues. V trimming: 3 bases; J trimming: 6 bases; junction bases outside the gene matches: 5. This CDR3 is CASSFTLAGAEQYF. CDR3 coding DNA: TGTGCCAGCAGTTTTACCCTAGCGGGAGCCGAGCAGTACTTC.

This sequence joins TRBV12-3 or TRBV12-4 and TRBJ2-5, with TRBD1 matching over 11 bases. J lost 0 bases, V lost 5 bases, and 14 bases had no gene match. The CDR3 covers 19 residues. CDR3 coding DNA: TGTGCCAGCAGTCCAGCCGGGACAGGGGGTGGGAAGTACCAAGAGACCCAGTACTTC. Translated: CASSPAGTGGGKYQETQYF.

This clonotype was observed a handful of times. The chain combines TRBV5-1 with TRBJ2-1; TRBD2 aligns across 11 bases. J gave up 8 bases and V 4 bases, and 14 bases lay outside the gene matches. The CDR3 has 17 amino acids. Germline CDR1 SGHRS, CDR2 YFSETQ. CDR3 region: CASSHPSATSGSDEQFF. The CDR3 DNA reads TGCGCCAGCAGCCACCCCTCAGCTACTAGCGGGAGCGATGAGCAGTTCTTC.

This clonotype was detected ten times or more. The chain carries TRBV27 and TRBJ2-7; 10 bases are shared with TRBD2. The CDR3 is made up of 16 amino acids. The trim removed 5 bases at V and 2 bases at J, leaving 9 bases unmatched. CDR1 is MNHEY and CDR2 is SMNVEV in the germline V gene (reference sequence). The CDR3 DNA follows: TGTGCCAGCAGTCTAACCCGACTAGCGGGCACCTACGAGCAGTACTTC. It yields the protein CASSLTRLAGTYEQYF.

This clonotype was counted only a few times. The chain joins TRBV3-1 to TRBJ2-1, with a possible D match to TRBD2 (5 bases). The germline V gene has CDR1 LGHDT and CDR2 YNNKEL (reference sequence). The CDR3 spans 16 residues. V lost 4 bases, J lost 3 bases, and 16 bases lay in between. CDR3 sequence (DNA): TGTGCCAGCAGCCTGGCGACTTTAGAGGGCTACAATGAGCAGTTCTTC. Translation gives CASSLATLEGYNEQFF.

This clonotype appeared a few times. The gene calls are TRBV28 and TRBJ2-1; TRBD2 aligns across 14 bases. The V and J ends lost 2 bases and 11 bases, in that order; junction bases with no gene match: 8. CDR1 is MDHEN, CDR2 SYDVKM, per germline. The CDR3 consists of 16 residues. CDR3 bases: TGTGCCAGCAGTTTACCGGGACTAGCGGGAGAAAGGAAGCAGTTCTTC. Its protein is CASSLPGLAGERKQFF.

Worth noting for this clonotype: Just one base apart from a much larger clone, this may be a read error. V gene TRBV29-1 combines with J gene TRBJ1-1; D call uncertain. The CDR3 consists of 12 residues. Per germline, CDR1 SQVTM and CDR2 ANQGSEA. The CDR3 DNA reads as TGCAGCGATGAACCCATGAACACTGAAGCTTTCTTT. Translation: CSDEPMNTEAFF. Supplemented by reference TRBV29-1 and TRBJ1-1, the full variable domain reads SAVISQKPSRDICQRGTSLTIQCQVDSQVTMMFWYRQQPGQSLTLIATANQGSEATYESGFVIDKFPISRPNLTFSTLTVSNMSPEDSSIYLCSDEPMNTEAFFGQGTRLTVV.

The rearrangement uses TRBV25-1 and TRBJ1-4; D is possibly TRBD1 (6 bases). The CDR3 extends over 15 amino acids. V was clipped by 7 bases and J by 7 bases, with 19 bases between them. Looked up from germline, CDR1 is MGHDK and CDR2 is SYGVNS. The CDR3 sequence is CASNPWQGRGEKLFF. Written as DNA, the CDR3 is TGTGCCAGCAATCCCTGGCAGGGGAGGGGTGAAAAACTGTTTTTT.

Here the CDR3 reads CASSDNPGQGSEQFF. Here the CDR3 DNA reads TGTGCCAGCAGTGATAATCCCGGACAGGGGAGTGAGCAGTTCTTC. The rearrangement joins TRBV6-4 to TRBJ2-1; 9 positions agree with TRBD1. V trimming: 3 bases; J trimming: 9 bases; junction bases outside the gene matches: 9. Germline V gives CDR1 MRHNA, CDR2 SNTAGT. CDR3 size: 15 residues.

In this sample, this clonotype turned up a few times. The chain links TRBV5-5 to TRBJ2-7; 7 positions agree with TRBD1. V dropped 0 bases and J dropped 3; count of bases not matched to a gene: 9. The CDR3 covers 16 residues. Germline loops: CDR1 SGHKS, CDR2 YYEKEE (reference sequence). CDR3 sequence: CASSLGDSLRIYEQYF. The CDR3, as DNA: TGTGCCAGCAGCTTGGGGGACAGCCTAAGGATCTACGAGCAGTACTTC. Full variable domain (rest looked up from reference TRBV5-5 and TRBJ2-7): DAGVTQSPTHLIKTRGQQVTLRCSPISGHKSVSWYQQVLGQGPQFIFQYYEKEERGRGNFPDRFSARQFPNYSSELNVNALLLGDSALYLCASSLGDSLRIYEQYFGPGTRLTVT.

This clonotype turned up a few times. The chain couples TRBV27 to TRBJ1-2, with D possibly TRBD1 on 5 matching bases. Germline V gene data show CDR1 as MNHEY and CDR2 as SMNVEV (reference sequence). The V end lost 7 bases, the J end lost 6 bases, and 6 bases lay between the germline ends. This CDR3 contains 10 residues. The CDR3 DNA is TGTGCCAGCATAGGGGATGGCTACACCTTC. Amino acid sequence: CASIGDGYTF.

Concerning this clonotype itself: A clone one base away is much larger, so this may be a read error. This chain uses TRBV6-1 with TRBJ1-2; D is unclear. The CDR3 has 16 amino acids. The germline V gene has CDR1 MNHNS and CDR2 SASEGT. The CDR3 coding sequence is TGTGCCAGCAGTCTCCGGGATAACCAGCCCTACTATGGCGACACCTTC. This translates into CASSLRDNQPYYGDTF.